The clone carrying this T cell receptor beta chain was counted only a few times. The antigen is undetermined. The data stem from a study of response to subunit inactivated influenza vaccine. Study-level findings and limits: It was the authors' suggestion that each seasonal influenza vaccination recruits few new T cells.

From the RT-PCR reads, TCRdb called clonotypes with MiXCR, one entry per CDR3 protein. The sample contains about 310,000 distinct CDR3 sequences, approximately 21% of which appear only once. The CDR3 is 14 residues long. V dropped 5 bases and J dropped 2 bases, with 7 bases sitting between them. The TCR originated in a man between 50 and 75 years old who received an inactivated influenza vaccine. Sequences were derived from PBMCs from blood, sampled 21 months after vaccination. V gene TRBV12-3 or TRBV12-4 combines with J gene TRBJ2-6; D is possibly TRBD1 or TRBD2 (5 bases each). CDR3 sequence: CASSQGPGANVLTF. The CDR3 DNA reads as TGTGCCAGCAGTCAGGGACCTGGGGCCAACGTCCTGACTTTC.